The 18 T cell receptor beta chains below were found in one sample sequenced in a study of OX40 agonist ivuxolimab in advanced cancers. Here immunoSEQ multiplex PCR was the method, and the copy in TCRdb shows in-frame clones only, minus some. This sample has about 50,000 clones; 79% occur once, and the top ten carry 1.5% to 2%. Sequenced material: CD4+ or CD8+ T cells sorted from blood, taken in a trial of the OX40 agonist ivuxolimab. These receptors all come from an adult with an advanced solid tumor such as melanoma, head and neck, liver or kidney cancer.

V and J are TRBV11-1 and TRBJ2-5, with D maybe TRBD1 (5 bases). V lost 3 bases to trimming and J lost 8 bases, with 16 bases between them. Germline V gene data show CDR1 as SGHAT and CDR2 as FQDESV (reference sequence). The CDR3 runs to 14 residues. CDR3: CASSLTTTVETQYF. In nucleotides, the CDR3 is TGTGCCAGCAGCTTGACAACGACAGTGGAAACCCAGTACTTC.

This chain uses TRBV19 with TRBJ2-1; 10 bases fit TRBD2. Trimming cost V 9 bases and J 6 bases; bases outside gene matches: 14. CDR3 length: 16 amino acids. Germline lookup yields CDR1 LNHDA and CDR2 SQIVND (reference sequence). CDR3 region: CASRELAGAPLNEQFF. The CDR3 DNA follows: TGTGCCAGCAGAGAGCTAGCGGGGGCCCCTCTCAATGAGCAGTTCTTC.

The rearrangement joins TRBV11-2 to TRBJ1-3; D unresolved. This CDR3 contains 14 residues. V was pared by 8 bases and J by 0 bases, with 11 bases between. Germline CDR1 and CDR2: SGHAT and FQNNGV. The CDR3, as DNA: TGTGCCAGCGGCCGTGGGAACTCTGGAAACACCATATATTTT. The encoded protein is CASGRGNSGNTIYF.

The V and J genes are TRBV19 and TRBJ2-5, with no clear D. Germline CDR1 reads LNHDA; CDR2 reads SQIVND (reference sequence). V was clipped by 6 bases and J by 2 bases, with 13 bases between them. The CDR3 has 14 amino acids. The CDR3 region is CASSSRIRQETQYF. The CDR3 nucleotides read TGTGCCAGTAGCAGTAGGATACGACAAGAGACCCAGTACTTC.

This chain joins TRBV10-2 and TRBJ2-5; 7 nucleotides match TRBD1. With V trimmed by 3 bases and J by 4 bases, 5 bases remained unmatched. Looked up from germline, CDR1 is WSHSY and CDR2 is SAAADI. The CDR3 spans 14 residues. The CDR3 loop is CASSDLGGLETQYF. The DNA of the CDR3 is TGCGCCAGCAGTGATTTAGGGGGCCTAGAGACCCAGTACTTC.

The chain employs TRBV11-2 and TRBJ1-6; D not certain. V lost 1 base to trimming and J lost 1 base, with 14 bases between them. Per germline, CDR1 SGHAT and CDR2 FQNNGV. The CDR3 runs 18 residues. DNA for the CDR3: TGTGCCAGCAGCTTAGCTCGGATAGAAGATTCCTATAATTCACCCCTCCACTTT. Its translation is CASSLARIEDSYNSPLHF.

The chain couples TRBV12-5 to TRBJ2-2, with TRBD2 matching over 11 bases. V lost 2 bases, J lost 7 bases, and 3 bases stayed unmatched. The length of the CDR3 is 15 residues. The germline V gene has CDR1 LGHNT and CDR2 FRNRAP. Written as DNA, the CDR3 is TGTGCTAGTGGTTTGCTAGCGGGAGGAAACGGGGAGCTGTTTTTT. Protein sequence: CASGLLAGGNGELFF. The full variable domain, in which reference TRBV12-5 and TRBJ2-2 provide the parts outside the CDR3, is DARVTQTPRHKVTEMGQEVTMRCQPILGHNTVFWYRQTMMQGLELLAYFRNRAPLDDSGMPKDRFSAEMPDATLATLKIQPSEPRDSAVYFCASGLLAGGNGELFFGEGSRLTVL.

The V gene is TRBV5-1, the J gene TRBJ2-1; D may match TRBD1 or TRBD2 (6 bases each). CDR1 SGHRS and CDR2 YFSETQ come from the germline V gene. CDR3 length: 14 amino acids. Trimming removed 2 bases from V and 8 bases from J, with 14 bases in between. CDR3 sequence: CASSLTGRTDEQFF. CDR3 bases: TGCGCCAGCAGCTTAACAGGGAGGACCGATGAGCAGTTCTTC.

The CDR3 DNA reads as TGTGCCAGCAGCTCTAAAACTAGCAACACCGGGGAGCTGTTTTTT. Translated: CASSSKTSNTGELFF. The chain combines TRBV5-4 with TRBJ2-2; a possible D gene is TRBD2 (6 bases). Trimming left V 3 bases short and J 2 bases short, with 11 bases between. The CDR3 is 15 amino acids. Germline V gene data show CDR1 as SGHNT and CDR2 as YYREEE (reference sequence).

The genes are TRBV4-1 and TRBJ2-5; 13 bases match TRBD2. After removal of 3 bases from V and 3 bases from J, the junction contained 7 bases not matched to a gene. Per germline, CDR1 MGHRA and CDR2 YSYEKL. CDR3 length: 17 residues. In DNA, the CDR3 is TGCGCCAGCAGCCAGCTAGGACTAGCGGGAGTAAAAGAGACCCAGTACTTC. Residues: CASSQLGLAGVKETQYF.

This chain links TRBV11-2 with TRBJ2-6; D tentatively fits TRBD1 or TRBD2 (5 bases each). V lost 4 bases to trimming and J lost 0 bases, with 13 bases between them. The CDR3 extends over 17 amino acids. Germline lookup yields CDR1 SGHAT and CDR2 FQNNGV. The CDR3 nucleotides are TGTGCCAGCAGCTCCCGGGGACGGGACTCTGGGGCCAACGTCCTGACTTTC. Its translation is CASSSRGRDSGANVLTF.

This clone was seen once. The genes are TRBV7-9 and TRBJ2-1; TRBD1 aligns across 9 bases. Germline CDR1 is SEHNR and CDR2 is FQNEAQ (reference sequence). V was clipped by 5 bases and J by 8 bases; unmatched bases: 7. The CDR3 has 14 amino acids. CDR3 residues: CASSVGTGMDEQFF. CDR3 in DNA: TGTGCCAGCAGCGTGGGGACAGGGATGGATGAGCAGTTCTTC.

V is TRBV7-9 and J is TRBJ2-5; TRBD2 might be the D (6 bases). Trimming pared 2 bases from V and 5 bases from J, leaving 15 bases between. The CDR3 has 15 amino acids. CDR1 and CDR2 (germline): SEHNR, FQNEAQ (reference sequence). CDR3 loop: CASSLRDGRGETQYF. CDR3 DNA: TGTGCCAGCAGCTTACGCGACGGGAGAGGGGAGACCCAGTACTTC.

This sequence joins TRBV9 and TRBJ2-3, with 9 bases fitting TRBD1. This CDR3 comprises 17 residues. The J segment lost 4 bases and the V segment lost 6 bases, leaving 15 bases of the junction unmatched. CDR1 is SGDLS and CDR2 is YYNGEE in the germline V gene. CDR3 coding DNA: TGTGCCAGCAACCGACAGCCAGGGGACAGGGCCCCAGATACGCAGTATTTT. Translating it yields CASNRQPGDRAPDTQYF.

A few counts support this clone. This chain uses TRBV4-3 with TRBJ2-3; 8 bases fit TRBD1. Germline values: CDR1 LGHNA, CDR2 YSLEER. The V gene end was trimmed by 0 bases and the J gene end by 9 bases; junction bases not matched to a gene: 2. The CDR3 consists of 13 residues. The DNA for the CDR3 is TGCGCCAGCAGCCAAGATGGACAGGGAACGCAGTATTTT. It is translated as CASSQDGQGTQYF.

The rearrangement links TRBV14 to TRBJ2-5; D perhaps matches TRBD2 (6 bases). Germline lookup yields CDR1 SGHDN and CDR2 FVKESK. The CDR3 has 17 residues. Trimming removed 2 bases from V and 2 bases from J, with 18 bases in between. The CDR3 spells CASSQHGTLPFQETQYF. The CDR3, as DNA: TGTGCCAGCAGCCAACACGGGACTCTACCATTTCAAGAGACCCAGTACTTC.

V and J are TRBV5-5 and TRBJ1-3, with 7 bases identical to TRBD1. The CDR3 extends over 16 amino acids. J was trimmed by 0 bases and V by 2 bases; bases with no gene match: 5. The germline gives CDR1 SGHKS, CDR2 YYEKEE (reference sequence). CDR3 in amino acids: CASSLQGTTSGNTIYF. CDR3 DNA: TGTGCCAGCAGCTTACAGGGGACGACCTCTGGAAACACCATATATTTT.

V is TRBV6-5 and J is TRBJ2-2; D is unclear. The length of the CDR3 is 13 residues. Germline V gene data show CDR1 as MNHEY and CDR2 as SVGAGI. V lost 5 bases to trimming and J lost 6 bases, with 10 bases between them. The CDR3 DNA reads TGTGCCAGCAGTCGAACGGGTCCCGGGGAGCTGTTTTTT. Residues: CASSRTGPGELFF.